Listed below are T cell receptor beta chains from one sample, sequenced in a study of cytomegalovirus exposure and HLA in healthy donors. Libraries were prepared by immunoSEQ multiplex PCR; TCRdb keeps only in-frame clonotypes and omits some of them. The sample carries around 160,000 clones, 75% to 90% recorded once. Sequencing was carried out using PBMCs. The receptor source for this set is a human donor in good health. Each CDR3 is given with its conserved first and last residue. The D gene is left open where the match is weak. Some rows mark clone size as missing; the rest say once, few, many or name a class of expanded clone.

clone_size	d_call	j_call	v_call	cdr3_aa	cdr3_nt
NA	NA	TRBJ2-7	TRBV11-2	CASSYLTGLGEQYF	TGTGCCAGCAGCTACCTCACAGGTCTCGGAGAGCAGTACTTC
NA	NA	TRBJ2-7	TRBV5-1	CASSLSSGGGRNEQYF	TGCGCCAGCAGCTTGAGTTCGGGGGGCGGTCGGAACGAGCAGTACTTC
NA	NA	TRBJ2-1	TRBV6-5	CASSWSLMASYNEQFF	TGTGCCAGCAGTTGGTCGCTCATGGCCTCCTACAATGAGCAGTTCTTC
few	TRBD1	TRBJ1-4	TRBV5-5	CASSLGTGGGNEKLFF	TGTGCCAGCAGCTTAGGGACAGGGGGCGGTAATGAAAAACTGTTTTTT
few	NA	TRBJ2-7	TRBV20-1	CSAGVSYEQYF	TGCAGTGCTGGAGTATCCTACGAGCAGTACTTC
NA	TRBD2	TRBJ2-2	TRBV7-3	CASSLEAPAGGGAGELFF	TGTGCCAGCAGCTTAGAGGCACCAGCGGGGGGCGGGGCCGGGGAGCTGTTTTTT
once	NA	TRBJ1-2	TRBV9	CASSVDSAGIGYTF	TGTGCCAGCAGCGTAGATTCGGCAGGTATAGGCTACACCTTC
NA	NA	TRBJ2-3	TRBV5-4	CASSQTRESTDTQYF	TGTGCCAGCAGCCAGACTAGGGAGAGCACAGATACGCAGTATTTT
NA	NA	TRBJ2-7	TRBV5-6	CASSLVRQERYEQYF	TGTGCCAGCAGCTTGGTGAGACAGGAGCGCTACGAGCAGTACTTC
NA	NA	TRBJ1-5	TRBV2	CASSVEAGLAVDSNQPQHF	TGTGCCAGCAGTGTTGAGGCCGGCCTAGCAGTAGATAGCAATCAGCCCCAGCATTTT
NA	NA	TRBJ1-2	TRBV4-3	CASSQGPTLRDGYTF	TGCGCCAGCAGCCAAGGCCCGACTCTGAGGGATGGCTACACCTTC
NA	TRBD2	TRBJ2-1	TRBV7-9	CASSLSSGAYNEQFF	TGTGCCAGCAGCTTATCTAGCGGGGCATACAATGAGCAGTTCTTC
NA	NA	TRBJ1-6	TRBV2	CASIGRFNSPLHF	TGTGCCAGCATCGGCAGGTTTAATTCACCCCTCCACTTT
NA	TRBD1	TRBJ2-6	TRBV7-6	CASSPTGAGANVLTF	TGTGCCAGCAGCCCGACAGGGGCTGGGGCCAACGTCCTGACTTTC
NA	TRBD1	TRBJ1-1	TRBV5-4	CASSIGQGYFF	TGTGCCAGCAGCATTGGACAGGGGTATTTCTTT
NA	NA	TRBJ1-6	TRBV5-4	CASSFSENSPLHF	TGTGCCAGCAGCTTTAGTGAGAATTCACCCCTCCACTTT
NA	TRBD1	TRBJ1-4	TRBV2	CASSRQGIKGSEKLFF	TGTGCCAGCAGTAGACAGGGGATTAAGGGGTCCGAAAAACTGTTTTTT
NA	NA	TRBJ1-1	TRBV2	CASSTGMNTEAFF	TGTGCCAGCAGTACAGGGATGAACACTGAAGCTTTCTTT
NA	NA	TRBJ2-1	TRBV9	CASSAPGAAEQFF	TGTGCCAGCAGCGCCCCAGGGGCAGCTGAGCAGTTCTTC
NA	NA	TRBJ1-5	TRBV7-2	CASSLDGSQPQHF	TGTGCCAGCAGCTTAGATGGGAGCCAGCCCCAGCATTTT
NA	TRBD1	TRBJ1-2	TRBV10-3	CALGDRGRLGGYTF	TGTGCCCTGGGTGACAGGGGTCGTTTGGGTGGCTACACCTTC
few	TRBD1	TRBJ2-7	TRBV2	CASSERDRAREQYF	TGTGCCAGCAGTGAACGGGACAGGGCGAGGGAGCAGTACTTC
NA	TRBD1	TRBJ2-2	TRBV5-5	CASSFDREGELFF	TGTGCCAGCAGCTTTGACAGGGAAGGGGAGCTGTTTTTT
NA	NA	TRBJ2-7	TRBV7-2	CATTIFGKSYEQYF	TGTGCCACCACGATCTTCGGGAAGTCCTACGAGCAGTACTTC
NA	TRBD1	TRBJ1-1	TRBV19	CASSPRRDRVTEAFF	TGTGCCAGTAGTCCTCGCCGGGACAGGGTAACTGAAGCTTTCTTT
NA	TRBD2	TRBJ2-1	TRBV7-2	CASSLVAGGPYNEQFF	TGTGCCAGCAGCTTAGTCGCGGGGGGGCCCTACAATGAGCAGTTCTTC
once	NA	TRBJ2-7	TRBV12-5	CASDLTKSSYEQYF	TGTGCTAGTGATTTGACCAAGAGCTCCTACGAGCAGTACTTC
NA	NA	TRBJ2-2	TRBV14	CASSPLSLGGAGELFF	TGTGCCAGCAGCCCCCTGTCCCTCGGAGGGGCTGGAGAGCTGTTTTTT
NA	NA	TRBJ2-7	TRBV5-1	CASSVGQILGEQYF	TGCGCCAGCAGCGTTGGACAGATCCTAGGGGAGCAGTACTTC
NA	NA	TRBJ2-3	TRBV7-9	CASSLSQGRTDTQYF	TGTGCCAGCAGCTTATCTCAGGGTAGAACAGATACGCAGTATTTT
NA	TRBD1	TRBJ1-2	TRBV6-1	CASSGHRGRSYGYTF	TGTGCCAGCAGTGGACACAGGGGAAGGAGCTATGGCTACACCTTC
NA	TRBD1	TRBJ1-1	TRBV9	CASSLPTGTGVSGSTEAFF	TGTGCCAGCAGCTTACCCACCGGGACAGGCGTATCCGGGAGCACTGAAGCTTTCTTT
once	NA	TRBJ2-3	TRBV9	CASSVGLAETTDTQYF	TGTGCCAGCAGCGTAGGGTTAGCGGAAACCACAGATACGCAGTATTTT
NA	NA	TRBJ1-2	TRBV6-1	CASSEGGVANYGYTF	TGTGCCAGCAGTGAAGGTGGTGTGGCCAACTATGGCTACACCTTC
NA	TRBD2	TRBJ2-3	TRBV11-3	CASSRGLAVTDTQYF	TGTGCCAGCAGCCGAGGACTAGCGGTCACAGATACGCAGTATTTT
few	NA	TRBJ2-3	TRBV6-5	CASRHPLTGDTQYF	TGTGCCAGCAGACACCCCCTAACAGGAGATACGCAGTATTTT
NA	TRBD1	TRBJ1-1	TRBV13	CASSLPGGTEAFF	TGTGCCAGCAGCTTACCAGGGGGCACTGAAGCTTTCTTT
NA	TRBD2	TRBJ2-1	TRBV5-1	CASSLVLAGGKSSYNEQFF	TGCGCCAGCAGCTTGGTCCTAGCGGGGGGGAAGAGCTCCTACAATGAGCAGTTCTTC
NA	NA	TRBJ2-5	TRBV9	CASSPEAGVETQYF	TGTGCCAGCAGCCCAGAGGCAGGGGTAGAGACCCAGTACTTC
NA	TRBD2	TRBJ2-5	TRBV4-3	CASSHAGDPGRETQYF	TGCGCCAGCAGCCATGCGGGGGACCCGGGGCGGGAGACCCAGTACTTC
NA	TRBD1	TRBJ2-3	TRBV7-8	CASSLRGRTDTQYF	TGTGCCAGCAGCTTGAGGGGGCGCACAGATACGCAGTATTTT
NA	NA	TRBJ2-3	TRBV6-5	CASSNSYTQYF	TGTGCCAGCAGCAACAGTTATACGCAGTATTTT
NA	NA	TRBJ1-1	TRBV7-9	CASSHSGGATEAFF	TGTGCCAGCAGCCACAGCGGGGGGGCCACTGAAGCTTTCTTT
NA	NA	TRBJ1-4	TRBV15	CATSRENGRDEKLFF	TGTGCCACCAGCAGAGAAAACGGGCGGGATGAAAAACTGTTTTTT
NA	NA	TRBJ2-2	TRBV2	CASSVRETTGELFF	TGTGCCAGCAGTGTAAGGGAGACCACCGGGGAGCTGTTTTTT
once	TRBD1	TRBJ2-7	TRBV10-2	CASSEGTGPHYEQYF	TGCGCCAGCAGTGAGGGGACAGGTCCCCATTACGAGCAGTACTTC
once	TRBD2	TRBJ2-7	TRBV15	CATSRRGGFHEQYF	TGTGCCACCAGCAGACGGGGGGGCTTCCACGAGCAGTACTTC
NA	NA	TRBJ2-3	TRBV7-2	CASSLQVGTDTQYF	TGTGCCAGCAGCCTCCAGGTGGGCACAGATACGCAGTATTTT
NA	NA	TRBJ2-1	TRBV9	CASSVGPESNEQFF	TGTGCCAGCAGCGTAGGTCCAGAAAGCAATGAGCAGTTCTTC
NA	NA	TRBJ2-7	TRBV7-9	CASSFKEDEQYF	TGTGCCAGCAGCTTCAAAGAGGACGAGCAGTACTTC
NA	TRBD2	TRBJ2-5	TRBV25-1	CASSETSGGQETQYF	TGTGCCAGCAGTGAGACTAGCGGGGGGCAAGAGACCCAGTACTTC
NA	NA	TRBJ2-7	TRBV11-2	CASSLDRAYEQYF	TGTGCCAGCAGCTTAGATCGCGCCTACGAGCAGTACTTC
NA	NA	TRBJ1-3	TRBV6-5	CASSGQHSGNTIYF	TGTGCCAGCAGTGGACAGCACTCTGGAAACACCATATATTTT
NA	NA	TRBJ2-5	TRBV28	CASSKPDQETQYF	TGTGCCAGCAGCAAACCGGACCAAGAGACCCAGTACTTC
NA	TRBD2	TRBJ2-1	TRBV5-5	CASSFRGGTYYNEQFF	TGTGCCAGCAGCTTTCGCGGGGGGACTTACTACAATGAGCAGTTCTTC